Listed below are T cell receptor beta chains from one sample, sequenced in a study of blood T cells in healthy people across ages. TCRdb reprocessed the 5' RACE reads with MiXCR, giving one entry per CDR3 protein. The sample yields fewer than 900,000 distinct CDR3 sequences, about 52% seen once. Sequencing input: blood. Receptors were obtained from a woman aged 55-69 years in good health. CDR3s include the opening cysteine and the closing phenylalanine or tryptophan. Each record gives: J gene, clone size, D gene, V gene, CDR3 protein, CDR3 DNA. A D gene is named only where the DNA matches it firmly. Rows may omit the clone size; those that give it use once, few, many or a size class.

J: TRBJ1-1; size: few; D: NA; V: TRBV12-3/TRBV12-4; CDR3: CASSPDRNAFF; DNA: TGTGCCAGCAGTCCCGACCGAAATGCTTTCTTT
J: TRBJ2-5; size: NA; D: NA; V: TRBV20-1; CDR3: CSASQAVPETQYF; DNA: TGCAGTGCTAGTCAAGCCGTCCCAGAGACCCAGTACTTC
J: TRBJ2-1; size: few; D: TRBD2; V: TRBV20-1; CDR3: CSANPLTSGSYNEQFF; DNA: TGCAGTGCTAATCCCCTAACTAGCGGGAGCTACAATGAGCAGTTCTTC
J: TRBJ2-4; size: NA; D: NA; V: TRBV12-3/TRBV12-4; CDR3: CASSFSGIQYF; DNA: TGTGCCAGCAGTTTCAGTGGCATTCAGTACTTC
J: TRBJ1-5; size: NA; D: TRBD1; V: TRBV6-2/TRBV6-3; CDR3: CASSRTGGRQPQHF; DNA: TGTGCCAGCAGTAGGACAGGGGGCCGTCAGCCCCAGCATTTT
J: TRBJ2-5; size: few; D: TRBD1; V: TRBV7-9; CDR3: CASSLASTGGRETQYF; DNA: TGTGCCAGCAGCTTAGCATCGACAGGGGGACGGGAGACCCAGTACTTC
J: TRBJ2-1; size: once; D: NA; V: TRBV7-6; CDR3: CASSPGRGEGEQFF; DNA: TGTGCCAGCAGCCCTGGGAGGGGGGAAGGGGAGCAGTTCTTC
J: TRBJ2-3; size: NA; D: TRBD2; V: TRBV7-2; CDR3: CASSRGLGTDTQYF; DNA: TGTGCCAGCAGCCGAGGACTAGGCACAGATACGCAGTATTTT
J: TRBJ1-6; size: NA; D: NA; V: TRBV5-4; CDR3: CASSSVNQGYSPLHF; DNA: TGTGCCAGCAGCTCGGTGAATCAGGGGTATTCACCCCTCCACTTT
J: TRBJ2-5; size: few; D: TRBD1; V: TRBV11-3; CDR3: CASSLGSTGEETQYF; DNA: TGTGCCAGCAGCTTAGGGTCGACAGGGGAAGAGACCCAGTACTTC
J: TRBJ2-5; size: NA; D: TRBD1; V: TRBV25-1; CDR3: CASSESLGTGWETQYF; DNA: TGTGCCAGCAGTGAATCACTCGGGACAGGGTGGGAGACCCAGTACTTC
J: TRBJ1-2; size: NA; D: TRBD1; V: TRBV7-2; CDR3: CASSSGQGANYGYTF; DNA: TGTGCCAGCAGCTCAGGACAGGGGGCGAACTATGGCTACACCTTC
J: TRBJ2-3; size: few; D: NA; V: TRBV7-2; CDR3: CASSQKPGDKEWRPTDTQYF; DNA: TGTGCCAGCAGCCAAAAACCGGGAGATAAGGAGTGGAGGCCCACAGATACGCAGTATTTT
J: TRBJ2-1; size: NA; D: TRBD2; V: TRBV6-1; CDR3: CASTLAGTNYNEQFF; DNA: TGTGCCAGCACTCTAGCGGGAACTAATTACAATGAGCAGTTCTTC
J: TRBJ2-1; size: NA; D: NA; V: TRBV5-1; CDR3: CASSLADGAPCNEQFF; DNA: TGCGCCAGCAGCTTGGCCGACGGTGCCCCCTGCAATGAGCAGTTCTTC
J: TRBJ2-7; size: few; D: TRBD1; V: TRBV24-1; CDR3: CATSDSRGTGYEQYF; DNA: TGTGCCACCAGTGATTCACGCGGGACAGGGTACGAGCAGTACTTC
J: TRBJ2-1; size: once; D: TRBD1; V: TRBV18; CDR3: CASSPTRGTGRDNEQFF; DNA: TGTGCCAGCTCACCAACAAGGGGGACAGGGCGGGACAATGAGCAGTTCTTC
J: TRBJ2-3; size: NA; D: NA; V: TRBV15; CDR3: CATSRTGRAGRFTDTQYF; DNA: TGTGCCACCAGCAGGACGGGCAGGGCGGGACGTTTCACAGATACGCAGTATTTT
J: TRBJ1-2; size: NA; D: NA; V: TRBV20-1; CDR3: CSARDGGQGYGYTF; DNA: TGCAGTGCTAGAGATGGGGGACAAGGCTATGGCTACACCTTC
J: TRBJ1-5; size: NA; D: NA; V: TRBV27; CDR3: CASSLGGGGGNQPQHF; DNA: TGTGCCAGCAGTTTAGGGGGAGGCGGTGGCAATCAGCCCCAGCATTTT
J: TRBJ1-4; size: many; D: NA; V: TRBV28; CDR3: CASSLEGSGWLTNEKLFF; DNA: TGTGCCAGCAGTTTGGAGGGCTCTGGCTGGTTGACTAATGAAAAACTGTTTTTT
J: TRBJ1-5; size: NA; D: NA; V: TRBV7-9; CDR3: CACSRGGNNQPQHF; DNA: TGTGCCTGTTCGCGGGGGGGAAACAATCAGCCCCAGCATTTT
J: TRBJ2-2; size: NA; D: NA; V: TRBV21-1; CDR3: CAKGTVNTGELFF; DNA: TGTGCCAAAGGGACAGTGAACACCGGGGAGCTGTTTTTT
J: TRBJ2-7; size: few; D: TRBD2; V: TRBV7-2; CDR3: CASSAGLAYEQYF; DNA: TGTGCCAGCAGCGCCGGACTAGCCTACGAGCAGTACTTC
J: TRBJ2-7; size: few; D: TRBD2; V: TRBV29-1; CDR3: CSVEGLDNYEQYF; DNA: TGCAGCGTTGAGGGACTAGACAACTACGAGCAGTACTTC
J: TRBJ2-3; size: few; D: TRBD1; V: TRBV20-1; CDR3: CSARGLIGTGGLQADTQYF; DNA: TGCAGTGCTAGGGGCCTTATCGGGACAGGGGGCCTTCAAGCAGATACGCAGTATTTT
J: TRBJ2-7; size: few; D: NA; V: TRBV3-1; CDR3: CASSQGTTYEQYF; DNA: TGTGCCAGCAGCCAAGGAACTACCTACGAGCAGTACTTC
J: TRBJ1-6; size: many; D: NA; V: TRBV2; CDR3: CASSTRNLMDSPLHF; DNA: TGTGCCAGCAGCACCAGGAACCTTATGGATTCACCCCTCCACTTT
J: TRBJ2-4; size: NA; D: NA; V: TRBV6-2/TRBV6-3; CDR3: CASSYSGRGREQYF; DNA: TGTGCCAGCAGTTATTCCGGACGTGGAAGGGAGCAGTACTTC